This record covers a single T cell receptor beta chain. Its cognate antigen is unknown. This sample was included in a study of cytomegalovirus exposure and HLA in healthy donors. The PCR had 60 Vbeta and 13 Jbeta primers. The method was immunoSEQ multiplex PCR; TCRdb's version includes in-frame clones alone and lacks a portion of them. The listing records 140,000 or so clones. Study-wide findings and caveats: Specific recognition of CMV antigens was confirmed in vitro for three chains (all CMV-associated).

Sequencing was done on a sample of PBMCs. The sequence came from a male donor in good health and CMV-seronegative.

The CDR3 DNA is TGTGCCAGCAGTTACGGCAGGGTCAATCAGCCCCAGCATTTT. This encodes CASSYGRVNQPQHF. The gene calls are TRBV6-5 and TRBJ1-5; possibly TRBD1 for D (5 bases). V was cut by 2 bases and J by 3 bases, with 8 bases left in between. The CDR3 loop spans 14 amino acids. CDR1 is MNHEY and CDR2 is SVGAGI in the germline V gene.